The rows below give T cell receptor beta chains drawn from one sample of a study of cytomegalovirus exposure and HLA in healthy donors. Method: immunoSEQ multiplex PCR; TCRdb's copy keeps in-frame clones and lacks some. The sample yields 110,000 or so clones, about 80% seen once. Specimen: PBMCs. The source of these receptors is a woman in her 30s in good health and CMV-seropositive. CDR3s include the opening cysteine and the closing phenylalanine or tryptophan. D genes are given only for firm matches. Some rows mark clone size as missing; the rest say once, few, many or name a class of expanded clone.

size: NA; V: TRBV6-1; D: NA; J: TRBJ1-5; length: 16; CDR3: CASSDPRRLSNQPQHF; DNA: TGTGCCAGCAGTGACCCGAGGCGACTTAGCAATCAGCCCCAGCATTTT
size: NA; V: TRBV6-1; D: NA; J: TRBJ1-4; length: 14; CDR3: CASSERTENEKLFF; DNA: TGTGCCAGCAGTGAACGAACAGAGAATGAAAAACTGTTTTTT
size: NA; V: TRBV6-5; D: TRBD2; J: TRBJ2-7; length: 13; CDR3: CASGAGTTYEQYF; DNA: TGTGCCAGCGGCGCCGGGACTACCTACGAGCAGTACTTC
size: few; V: TRBV28; D: NA; J: TRBJ2-7; length: 19; CDR3: CASSPRQGWASGTPGEQYF; DNA: TGTGCCAGCAGTCCGCGACAGGGGTGGGCTAGCGGGACCCCTGGGGAGCAGTACTTC
size: few; V: TRBV18; D: NA; J: TRBJ1-4; length: 15; CDR3: CASSPTGVLDEKLFF; DNA: TGTGCCAGCTCACCCACCGGGGTCCTGGATGAAAAACTGTTTTTT
size: NA; V: TRBV7-3; D: TRBD2; J: TRBJ2-1; length: 15; CDR3: CASSSPSGGAGEQFF; DNA: TGTGCCAGCAGCAGCCCTAGCGGGGGGGCTGGGGAGCAGTTCTTC
size: NA; V: TRBV7-2; D: NA; J: TRBJ2-2; length: 17; CDR3: CASSSPLGEENTGELFF; DNA: TGTGCCAGCAGCTCCCCCCTGGGGGAGGAGAACACCGGGGAGCTGTTTTTT
size: NA; V: TRBV5-1; D: NA; J: TRBJ2-5; length: 14; CDR3: CASSLFMYQETQYF; DNA: TGCGCCAGCAGCTTGTTTATGTACCAAGAGACCCAGTACTTC
size: NA; V: TRBV9; D: TRBD1; J: TRBJ2-4; length: 15; CDR3: CASSVEGTGGYIQYF; DNA: TGTGCCAGCAGCGTAGAAGGGACAGGAGGGTACATTCAGTACTTC
size: NA; V: TRBV7-9; D: TRBD1; J: TRBJ1-4; length: 16; CDR3: CASSLELGTGGEKLFF; DNA: TGTGCCAGCAGCTTAGAACTCGGGACAGGGGGTGAAAAACTGTTTTTT
size: few; V: TRBV10-3; D: TRBD1; J: TRBJ1-2; length: 13; CDR3: CAITRTGDSGYTF; DNA: TGTGCCATCACCCGGACAGGGGATAGTGGCTACACCTTC
size: NA; V: TRBV6-1; D: NA; J: TRBJ1-2; length: 11; CDR3: CASSYNYGYTF; DNA: TGTGCCAGCAGTTACAACTACGGCTACACCTTC
size: NA; V: TRBV5-1; D: TRBD1; J: TRBJ2-7; length: 15; CDR3: CASSWTGTVSYEQYF; DNA: TGCGCCAGCAGCTGGACGGGGACAGTCTCCTACGAGCAGTACTTC
size: NA; V: TRBV6-1; D: TRBD2; J: TRBJ2-1; length: 16; CDR3: CASSEASGRPYNEQFF; DNA: TGTGCCAGCAGTGAAGCAAGCGGGAGGCCCTACAATGAGCAGTTCTTC
size: once; V: TRBV4-2; D: NA; J: TRBJ2-7; length: 14; CDR3: CASSQTRVSYEQYF; DNA: TGTGCCAGCAGCCAGACGAGGGTCTCCTACGAGCAGTACTTC
size: NA; V: TRBV9; D: NA; J: TRBJ1-1; length: 13; CDR3: CASSQGGGTEAFF; DNA: TGTGCCAGCTCCCAGGGAGGGGGGACTGAAGCTTTCTTT
size: NA; V: TRBV7-3; D: TRBD2; J: TRBJ2-3; length: 15; CDR3: CASSFWTSGNDTQYF; DNA: TGTGCCAGCAGCTTTTGGACTAGCGGGAATGATACGCAGTATTTT
size: NA; V: TRBV2; D: NA; J: TRBJ1-4; length: 13; CDR3: CASFTGLEEKLFF; DNA: TGTGCCAGCTTTACAGGGCTGGAGGAAAAACTGTTTTTT